This is a list of T cell receptor beta chains from one sample in a study of blood T cell repertoires in COVID-19. Produced via immunoSEQ multiplex PCR; TCRdb's table is partial and in-frame only. Among 72,000 or so clones listed, 86% were seen once. Sequenced sample: peripheral blood. The receptors were sampled from a woman aged 55-69 years with acute or convalescent COVID-19. The CDR3 runs from the conserved cysteine through the conserved F or W. A D gene is named only where the DNA matches it firmly. Expanded clones are given a class, and other clones once, few, many or no size at all.

V,D,J,size,CDR3,DNA
TRBV27,TRBD1,TRBJ2-3,NA,CASSLTGTVTDTQYF,TGTGCCAGCAGTTTAACCGGGACAGTCACAGATACGCAGTATTTT
TRBV2,NA,TRBJ2-5,NA,CASSGEETQYF,TGTGCCAGCAGTGGAGAAGAGACCCAGTACTTC
TRBV19,NA,TRBJ1-1,NA,CASADRLNTEAFF,TGTGCCAGTGCGGACAGACTGAACACTGAAGCTTTCTTT
TRBV21-1,NA,TRBJ1-2,NA,CASSRGTF,TGTGCCAGCAGCCGGGGAACCTTC
TRBV6-5,TRBD1,TRBJ1-5,once,CATNLGQGGNQPQHF,TGTGCCACCAACCTTGGACAGGGGGGGAATCAGCCCCAGCATTTT
TRBV6-5,TRBD2,TRBJ2-5,NA,CATRTSGQETQYF,TGTGCCACGCGAACTAGCGGACAAGAGACCCAGTACTTC
TRBV19,NA,TRBJ2-3,NA,CASSNKLSTDTQYF,TGTGCCAGTAGTAATAAATTAAGCACAGATACGCAGTATTTT
TRBV10-3,TRBD1,TRBJ1-2,few,CAIREGGPYGYTF,TGTGCCATCAGGGAAGGGGGCCCGTATGGCTACACCTTC
TRBV5-6,NA,TRBJ2-5,NA,CASTLWAGAQETQYF,TGTGCCAGCACCCTGTGGGCGGGGGCACAAGAGACCCAGTACTTC
TRBV3-1/TRBV3-2,NA,TRBJ2-7,NA,CASSLKPGGPLYEQYF,TGTGCCAGCAGCCTAAAGCCCGGGGGACCCCTCTACGAGCAGTACTTC
TRBV19,NA,TRBJ1-2,few,CASSIRDTSYHYGYTF,TGTGCCAGTAGTATACGGGACACCTCCTATCACTATGGCTACACCTTC
TRBV5-1,TRBD2,TRBJ2-2,once,CASRRTSGPTGELFF,TGCGCCAGCAGGCGGACTAGCGGGCCCACCGGGGAGCTGTTTTTT
TRBV19,TRBD1,TRBJ1-2,NA,CASSIDLRQGSGYTF,TGTGCCAGTAGTATAGATCTCCGACAGGGGAGTGGCTACACCTTC
TRBV21-1,NA,TRBJ2-7,NA,CASSPRSQGKTYEQYF,TGTGCCAGCAGCCCCCGAAGCCAGGGGAAGACCTACGAGCAGTACTTC
TRBV7-9,NA,TRBJ2-5,NA,CASRAAGETQYF,TGTGCCAGCCGGGCCGCAGGGGAGACCCAGTACTTC
TRBV29-1,NA,TRBJ1-2,NA,CSVGSGLRGYTF,TGCAGCGTTGGCTCAGGGTTACGGGGCTACACCTTC
TRBV5-1,TRBD1,TRBJ2-7,NA,CASSLAGTGTYEQYF,TGCGCCAGCAGCTTGGCAGGGACAGGGACCTACGAGCAGTACTTC
TRBV2,NA,TRBJ1-2,NA,CASSVRGQGDQALGYTF,TGTGCCAGCAGTGTGCGGGGGCAGGGCGACCAGGCCCTCGGCTACACCTTC
TRBV28,TRBD1,TRBJ2-1,NA,CASTRTGMDNEQFF,TGTGCCAGCACCCGGACAGGGATGGACAATGAGCAGTTCTTC
TRBV5-4,TRBD1,TRBJ1-2,once,CASSSKGAGSDGYTF,TGTGCCAGCAGCTCTAAGGGGGCCGGGTCCGACGGCTACACCTTC
TRBV1,NA,TRBJ2-1,NA,CTSSLGTSGGQGFF,TGCACCAGCAGCCTAGGGACTAGCGGGGGCCAGGGGTTCTTC
TRBV9,TRBD2,TRBJ2-1,NA,CASSVGAGEYNEQFF,TGTGCCAGCAGCGTAGGAGCGGGGGAGTACAATGAGCAGTTCTTC
TRBV29-1,TRBD1,TRBJ1-2,NA,CSVGETGGGGYTF,TGCAGCGTTGGGGAAACAGGGGGCGGCGGCTACACCTTC
TRBV4-1,NA,TRBJ1-5,NA,CASSQDPGNSNQPQHF,TGCGCCAGCAGCCAAGATCCAGGGAATAGCAATCAGCCCCAGCATTTT
TRBV7-8,NA,TRBJ2-2,NA,CASSSYLHTGELFF,TGTGCCAGCAGTTCCTATCTTCACACCGGGGAGCTGTTTTTT
TRBV19,NA,TRBJ1-2,NA,CASSPGGSHGYTF,TGTGCCAGTAGTCCCGGGGGGAGTCACGGCTACACCTTC
TRBV2,TRBD1,TRBJ2-2,NA,CASRRQGEGTGELFF,TGTGCCAGCCGTCGACAGGGGGAAGGCACCGGGGAGCTGTTTTTT
TRBV4-1,NA,TRBJ2-7,NA,CASSHAQGDYEQYF,TGCGCCAGCAGCCACGCACAGGGAGACTACGAGCAGTACTTC
TRBV5-1,TRBD1,TRBJ2-7,NA,CASSSAGTGLNEQYF,TGCGCCAGCAGCTCCGCCGGGACAGGGTTAAACGAGCAGTACTTC
TRBV2,NA,TRBJ2-7,NA,CASSEGPTQDEQYF,TGTGCCAGCAGTGAGGGCCCGACCCAAGACGAGCAGTACTTC